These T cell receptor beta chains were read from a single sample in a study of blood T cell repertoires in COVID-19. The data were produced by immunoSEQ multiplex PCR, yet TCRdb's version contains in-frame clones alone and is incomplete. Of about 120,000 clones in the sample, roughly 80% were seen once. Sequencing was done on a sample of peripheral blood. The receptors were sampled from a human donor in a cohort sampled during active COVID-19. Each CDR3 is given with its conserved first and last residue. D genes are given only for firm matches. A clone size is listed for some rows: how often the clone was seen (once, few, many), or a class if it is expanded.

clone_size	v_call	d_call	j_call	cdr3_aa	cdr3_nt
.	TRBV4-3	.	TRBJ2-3	CASSQDSTYPDTQYF	TGCGCCAGCAGCCAAGACTCCACCTATCCAGATACGCAGTATTTT
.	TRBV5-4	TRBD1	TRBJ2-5	CASSRSGTGQETQYF	TGTGCCAGCAGCAGGTCGGGGACAGGGCAAGAGACCCAGTACTTC
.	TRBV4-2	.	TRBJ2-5	CASSQDRRETQYF	TGTGCCAGCAGCCAAGATCGGAGGGAGACCCAGTACTTC
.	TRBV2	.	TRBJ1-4	CASTTIRGGEKLFF	TGTGCCAGCACCACGATCCGCGGAGGGGAAAAACTGTTTTTT
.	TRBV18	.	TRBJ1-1	CASSTQGTISEAFF	TGTGCCAGCTCAACGCAGGGTACCATTTCTGAAGCTTTCTTT
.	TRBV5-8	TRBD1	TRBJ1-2	CASSLRFDRGLYGYTF	TGTGCCAGCAGCTTACGATTTGACAGGGGGCTATATGGCTACACCTTC
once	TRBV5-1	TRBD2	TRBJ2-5	CASSFSLAGGERKTQYF	TGCGCCAGCAGCTTTTCCCTAGCGGGGGGGGAACGGAAGACCCAGTACTTC
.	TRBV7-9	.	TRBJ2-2	CASSQEANTGELFF	TGTGCCAGCAGCCAGGAGGCGAACACCGGGGAGCTGTTTTTT
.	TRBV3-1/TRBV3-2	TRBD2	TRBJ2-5	CASSHGSGGQETQYF	TGTGCCAGCAGCCACGGTAGCGGGGGCCAAGAGACCCAGTACTTC
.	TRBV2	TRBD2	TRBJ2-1	CASRTSGGNEQFF	TGTGCCAGTCGGACTAGCGGGGGAAATGAGCAGTTCTTC
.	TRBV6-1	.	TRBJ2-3	CASSEGRTPTDTQYF	TGTGCCAGCAGTGAAGGCAGGACACCCACAGATACGCAGTATTTT
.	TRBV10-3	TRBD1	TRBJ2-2	CAIRLTLDRTGNELTTDTGELFF	TGTGCCATCAGACTGACCTTAGACCGGACAGGGAACGAGCTAACTACGGACACCGGGGAGCTGTTTTTT
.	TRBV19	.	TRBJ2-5	CASGVYQETQYF	TGTGCCAGCGGGGTTTACCAAGAGACCCAGTACTTC
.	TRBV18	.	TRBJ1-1	CASSPPSRQNTEAFF	TGTGCCAGCTCACCACCGTCCCGACAGAACACTGAAGCTTTCTTT
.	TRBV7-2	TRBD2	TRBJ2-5	CASSLVGGTSGSRETQYF	TGTGCCAGCAGCTTAGTGGGTGGGACTAGCGGGAGTAGAGAGACCCAGTACTTC
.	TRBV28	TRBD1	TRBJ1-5	CASSRPTGGAGNQPQHF	TGTGCCAGCAGTCGCCCGACAGGGGGCGCGGGAAATCAGCCCCAGCATTTT
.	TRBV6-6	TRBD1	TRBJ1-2	CASSFMGDRPGYTF	TGTGCCAGCAGTTTCATGGGGGACAGGCCTGGCTACACCTTC
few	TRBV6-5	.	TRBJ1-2	CASNGGLYGYTF	TGTGCCAGCAATGGGGGCCTTTATGGCTACACCTTC
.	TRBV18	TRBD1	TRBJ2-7	CASSPESGQGDYEQYF	TGTGCCAGCTCACCCGAGTCGGGACAGGGGGACTACGAGCAGTACTTC
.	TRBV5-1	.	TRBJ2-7	CASSDAGAGTSYEQYF	TGCGCCAGCAGCGACGCGGGGGCCGGTACGTCGTACGAGCAGTACTTC
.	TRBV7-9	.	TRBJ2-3	CASSFSQAGDTQYF	TGTGCCAGCAGCTTTTCGCAGGCTGGCGATACGCAGTATTTT
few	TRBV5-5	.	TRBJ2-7	CASSRQAGGWEQYF	TGTGCCAGCAGCCGACAGGCTGGGGGATGGGAGCAGTACTTC
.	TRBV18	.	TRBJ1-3	CASSPAFGGTGNTIYF	TGTGCCAGCTCACCTGCGTTTGGGGGCACTGGAAACACCATATATTTT
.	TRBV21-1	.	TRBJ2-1	CASSKDPAGGGSYNEQFF	TGTGCCAGCAGCAAAGATCCGGCGGGAGGGGGCTCCTACAATGAGCAGTTCTTC
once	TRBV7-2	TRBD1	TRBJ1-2	CASSSRQGDAGYTF	TGTGCCAGCAGCTCAAGACAGGGGGATGCTGGCTACACCTTC
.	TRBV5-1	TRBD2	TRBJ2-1	CASSRGTSGRVSYNEQFF	TGCGCCAGCAGCCGAGGGACTAGCGGGAGGGTGTCCTACAATGAGCAGTTCTTC
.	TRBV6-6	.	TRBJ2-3	CASSSGNTDTQYF	TGTGCCAGCAGCAGCGGCAACACAGATACGCAGTATTTT
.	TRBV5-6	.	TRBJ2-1	CASSLYPSSYNEQFF	TGTGCCAGCAGCTTGTACCCGAGCTCCTACAATGAGCAGTTCTTC
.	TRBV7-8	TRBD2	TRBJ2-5	CASSLLGLAGARGGTQYF	TGTGCCAGCAGCTTATTGGGACTAGCGGGGGCCCGAGGAGGGACCCAGTACTTC
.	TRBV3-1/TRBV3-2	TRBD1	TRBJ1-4	CASRPGTGPEKLFF	TGTGCCAGCAGACCCGGGACAGGGCCTGAAAAACTGTTTTTT
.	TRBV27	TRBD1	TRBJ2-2	CASSSRQGAHIGELFF	TGTGCCAGCAGTAGTAGACAGGGGGCGCATATCGGGGAGCTGTTTTTT
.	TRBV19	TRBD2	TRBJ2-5	CASRPRGSGKETQYF	TGTGCCAGTAGGCCCAGAGGTAGCGGGAAGGAGACCCAGTACTTC
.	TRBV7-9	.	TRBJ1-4	CASSPAGRINEKLFF	TGTGCCAGCAGTCCCGCCGGCAGGATTAATGAAAAACTGTTTTTT
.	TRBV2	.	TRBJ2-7	CASSETVYEQYF	TGTGCCAGCAGTGAGACAGTCTACGAGCAGTACTTC
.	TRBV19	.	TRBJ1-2	CASTQGLYGYTF	TGTGCCAGTACCCAGGGTCTCTATGGCTACACCTTC
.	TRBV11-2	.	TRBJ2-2	CASSLNSGELFF	TGTGCCAGCAGCCTTAATTCTGGGGAGCTGTTTTTT
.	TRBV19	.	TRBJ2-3	CASRGAHLPDTQYF	TGTGCCAGTAGGGGGGCGCATCTCCCCGATACGCAGTATTTT
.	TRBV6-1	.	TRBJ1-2	CASSEEGVSGYTF	TGTGCCAGCAGTGAAGAAGGGGTCTCAGGCTACACCTTC
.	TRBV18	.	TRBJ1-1	CASSPGRGTEAFF	TGTGCCAGCTCACCAGGTCGCGGCACTGAAGCTTTCTTT
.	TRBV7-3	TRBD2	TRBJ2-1	CASSITASSGGYNEQFF	TGTGCCAGCAGCATCACGGCTTCTAGCGGAGGGTACAATGAGCAGTTCTTC
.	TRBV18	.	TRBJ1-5	CASSPGGGATQPQHF	TGTGCCAGCTCACCGGGAGGAGGCGCAACTCAGCCCCAGCATTTT
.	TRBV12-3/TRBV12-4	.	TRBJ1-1	CASSLLLETEAFF	TGTGCCAGCAGTTTGCTATTGGAGACTGAAGCTTTCTTT
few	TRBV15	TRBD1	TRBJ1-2	CATSIGKGAYGYTF	TGTGCCACCAGCATAGGAAAGGGGGCCTATGGCTACACCTTC
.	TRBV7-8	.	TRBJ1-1	CASREVVDTEAFF	TGTGCCAGCAGGGAGGTAGTGGACACTGAAGCTTTCTTT
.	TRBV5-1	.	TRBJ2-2	CASRSSTGNTGELFF	TGCGCCAGCAGATCATCGACAGGGAACACCGGGGAGCTGTTTTTT
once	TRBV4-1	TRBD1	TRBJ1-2	CASSRLPGGGDDGYTF	TGCGCCAGCAGCCGCCTACCAGGGGGCGGTGATGACGGCTACACCTTC
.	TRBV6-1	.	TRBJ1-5	CASSERWQGVQPQHF	TGTGCCAGCAGTGAAAGGTGGCAGGGCGTTCAGCCCCAGCATTTT
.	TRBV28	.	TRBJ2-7	CASTGGGGPDYEQYF	TGTGCCAGCACTGGGGGCGGGGGACCCGACTACGAGCAGTACTTC